The 18 T cell receptor beta chains reported below all come from one sample, sequenced in a study of blood T cell repertoires in COVID-19. Clones were read by immunoSEQ multiplex PCR, and TCRdb kept only the in-frame ones, dropping some. Of about 400,000 clones in the sample, around 86% were seen once. Sequencing used peripheral blood. These receptors originate from a human donor in a cohort sampled during active COVID-19.

V and J are TRBV4-2 and TRBJ1-6; the match to TRBD1 covers 7 bases. The germline V gene encodes CDR1 LGHNA and CDR2 YNFKEQ. With V trimmed by 0 bases and J by 5 bases, 1 base remained unmatched. The CDR3 consists of 15 residues. The CDR3 spells CASSQDGTDNSPLHF. CDR3 in DNA: TGTGCCAGCAGCCAAGATGGGACAGATAATTCACCCCTCCACTTT.

V gene TRBV29-1 combines with J gene TRBJ2-7; no clear D. There are 11 residues in the CDR3. With 6 bases removed from V and 6 bases from J, the gap between germline ends came to 12 bases. Germline CDR1 reads SQVTM; CDR2 reads ANQGSEA. The CDR3: CSVEHGAEQYF. The CDR3 DNA is TGCAGCGTGGAGCATGGCGCCGAGCAGTACTTC.

The chain links TRBV28 to TRBJ2-4, with TRBD1 identical over 11 bases. The CDR3 runs 18 residues. Unmatched junction bases numbered 19, after V lost 10 bases and J lost 5 bases. CDR1 is MDHEN and CDR2 is SYDVKM in the germline V gene. This CDR3 is CATAVRTGGEVWQNIQYF. For the CDR3, the DNA is TGTGCCACTGCGGTTAGGACAGGGGGCGAAGTGTGGCAAAACATTCAGTACTTC.

This sequence joins TRBV25-1 and TRBJ1-1; D might be TRBD1 (6 bases). With 5 bases removed from V and 0 bases from J, the gap between germline ends came to 13 bases. The CDR3 extends over 15 amino acids. The germline CDR1 and CDR2 sequences are MGHDK and SYGVNS. The CDR3: CASSTTDSLNTEAFF. CDR3 bases: TGTGCCAGCAGTACCACGGACAGCTTGAACACTGAAGCTTTCTTT.

This chain joins TRBV7-9 and TRBJ2-7; D is perhaps TRBD1 (6 bases). The ends were cut back, 6 bases at V and 5 bases at J, with 17 bases in the middle. Germline V gene lookup returns CDR1 SEHNR and CDR2 FQNEAQ (reference sequence). There are 14 residues in the CDR3. The CDR3 DNA sequence: TGTGCCAGCAGTAAAGGGGGTCCCGGGGACGAGCAGTACTTC. It translates to CASSKGGPGDEQYF.

The chain couples TRBV6-2 or TRBV6-3 to TRBJ2-4; TRBD1 matches at 7 bases. V was clipped by 4 bases and J by 8 bases; unmatched bases: 8. From germline, CDR1 is MNHEY and CDR2 SVGEGT. The CDR3 contains 14 residues. CDR3 sequence (DNA): TGTGCCAGCAGTTTCCGGACAGGTACACACATTCAGTACTTC. It yields the protein CASSFRTGTHIQYF.

The V call is TRBV6-5, the J call TRBJ1-2; D is undetermined. Trimming removed 0 bases at V and 2 bases at J, with 10 bases between. The CDR3 is 15 amino acids. Germline V lookup: CDR1 MNHEY, CDR2 SVGAGI. Here the CDR3 reads CASSYSTHRNYGYTF. CDR3 DNA sequence: TGTGCCAGCAGTTACTCGACACACCGCAACTATGGCTACACCTTC.

This chain links TRBV5-1 with TRBJ2-1; 12 bases fit TRBD2. Unmatched junction bases numbered 7, after V lost 5 bases and J lost 7 bases. This CDR3 comprises 15 residues. Germline assignment: CDR1 SGHRS and CDR2 YFSETQ. In DNA, the CDR3 is TGCGCCAGCAGGCAGACTAGCGGGAGTTGGAATGAGCAGTTCTTC. This codes for CASRQTSGSWNEQFF.

This clone has just one count. The chain employs TRBV2 and TRBJ2-3, with 9 bases that match TRBD2. V lost 6 bases, J lost 6 bases, and 10 bases stayed unmatched. The CDR3 covers 15 residues. Germline V gives CDR1 SNHLY, CDR2 FYNNEI. The CDR3 nucleotides read TGTGCCAGCAGAATTTATAGCGGGAGTGGGGATACGCAGTATTTT. It specifies CASRIYSGSGDTQYF.

This clone was recorded many times. V is TRBV5-1 and J is TRBJ1-6, with 8 bases aligning to TRBD1. In germline, CDR1 is SGHRS, CDR2 YFSETQ. V lost 4 bases to trimming and J lost 9 bases; unmatched junction nucleotides: 9. The CDR3 has 15 residues. The CDR3 region is CASSRTDRGGSPLHF. Written as DNA, the CDR3 is TGCGCCAGCAGCCGGACTGACAGGGGAGGTTCACCCCTCCACTTT.

V usage is TRBV19 and J usage is TRBJ2-3; D not certain. V was clipped by 1 base and J by 5 bases, with 7 bases between them. Germline-derived CDR1 and CDR2 are LNHDA and SQIVND (reference sequence). The CDR3 totals 13 residues. The CDR3 nucleotides read TGTGCCAGTAGTATAGGCGGCGAAGATACGCAGTATTTT. Encoded protein: CASSIGGEDTQYF.

The rearrangement joins TRBV9 to TRBJ1-3; D is ambiguous. CDR3 length: 15 amino acids. The V end lost 4 bases, the J end lost 0 bases, and 11 bases lay between the germline ends. Germline V gene lookup returns CDR1 SGDLS and CDR2 YYNGEE. CDR3 loop: CASSSTGFSGNTIYF. The DNA of the CDR3 is TGTGCCAGCAGCTCGACGGGATTCTCTGGAAACACCATATATTTT.

The J gene is TRBJ1-2, the V gene TRBV19, with 10 nucleotides matching TRBD1. The ends lost 5 bases at V and 2 bases at J; junction bases unmatched: 5. The CDR3 has 15 amino acids. Germline V gives CDR1 LNHDA, CDR2 SQIVND (reference sequence). The CDR3 DNA reads as TGTGCCAGTAGTCCTTGGGGACAGGGGAACTATGGCTACACCTTC. This translates into CASSPWGQGNYGYTF.

This clone was counted between two and nine times. The chain employs TRBV4-2 and TRBJ1-2; weak D call: TRBD1 (6 bases). The CDR3 has 16 amino acids. Trimming cost V 3 bases and J 7 bases, with 21 bases left between them. Germline V lookup: CDR1 LGHNA, CDR2 YNFKEQ. CDR3 protein: CASSHALRDNSPGYTF. CDR3 in DNA: TGTGCCAGCAGCCACGCACTCCGGGACAACTCCCCTGGCTACACCTTC.

V usage is TRBV2 and J usage is TRBJ2-3; D ambiguous. CDR1 and CDR2 from the germline V gene are SNHLY and FYNNEI. V was trimmed by 2 bases and J by 1 base, leaving 7 bases between them. The length of the CDR3 is 14 residues. The CDR3 DNA is TGTGCCAGCAGTGAACGGTCTCGCACAGATACGCAGTATTTT. Amino acids: CASSERSRTDTQYF.

The chain combines TRBV2 with TRBJ2-7; 8 bases map to TRBD1. Germline assignment: CDR1 SNHLY and CDR2 FYNNEI. The CDR3 runs 14 residues. V was pared by 6 bases and J by 2 bases, with 6 bases of the junction left unmatched. The CDR3 sequence: CASRPTGEPYEQYF. DNA of the CDR3: TGTGCCAGCAGACCGACAGGGGAGCCCTACGAGCAGTACTTC.

V and J are TRBV27 and TRBJ2-3, with D maybe TRBD2 (6 bases). This CDR3 contains 12 residues. Germline CDR1 reads MNHEY; CDR2 reads SMNVEV (reference sequence). V was trimmed by 8 bases and J by 2 bases, leaving 8 bases between them. In DNA, the CDR3 is TGTGCCAGCTGCGGGGCCACAGATACGCAGTATTTT. It codes for CASCGATDTQYF.

J is TRBJ1-2 and V is TRBV7-2; 7 nucleotides line up with TRBD1. J lost 8 bases, V lost 0 bases, and 9 bases had no gene match. Germline V lookup: CDR1 SGHTA, CDR2 FQGNSA. The CDR3 sequence is 15 residues long. In nucleotides, the CDR3 is TGTGCCAGCAGCTTAGCGTCCCTTTGGGACAGAGGCTACACCTTC. The encoded protein is CASSLASLWDRGYTF.